This T cell receptor beta chain stems from a study of cytomegalovirus exposure and HLA in healthy donors. As for this clone: Antigen specificity is unknown.

Germline trimming cut 5 bases from V and 2 bases from J; bases unmatched to any gene: 11. Germline V gene data show CDR1 as SGHTA and CDR2 as FQGNSA. This CDR3 is 16 amino acids long. Study-wide points: The study listed under 200 cytomegalovirus-associated TCR beta chains. Clonal expansion, a later analysis showed, was greater in HLA-associated TCR beta chains than in equally common others.

Primers for the PCR totalled 60 Vbeta and 13 Jbeta. Using immunoSEQ multiplex PCR, the repertoire was profiled, and TCRdb retains in-frame clones only, with some absent. The sample lists tens of thousands of clones, approximately 72% seen once, with roughly 51% in the top ten. Specimen: PBMCs. The TCR was taken from a middle-aged man in good health and CMV-seropositive. This chain links TRBV7-2 with TRBJ2-7, with 8 positions matching TRBD2. This chain's CDR3 is CASSATTGGAPYEQYF. DNA for the CDR3: TGTGCCAGCAGCGCGACAACGGGGGGGGCGCCCTACGAGCAGTACTTC. The variable domain in full, with the rest retrieved from reference TRBV7-2 and TRBJ2-7, is GAGVSQSPSNKVTEKGKDVELRCDPISGHTALYWYRQSLGQGLEFLIYFQGNSAPDKSGLPSDRFSAERTGGSVSTLTIQRTQQEDSAVYLCASSATTGGAPYEQYFGPGTRLTVT.